This entry lists 32 T cell receptor beta chains sequenced from one sample in a study of CXCR3-negative and CXCR3-positive naive CD8 T cells (dated by TCRdb to the late 2010s). Summary of the overall study and its limitations: Compared with CXCR3-negative naive cells, CXCR3-positive naive cells had TRB CDR3s with higher hydrophobicity (lower Kidera factor 4), lower energy, and higher strength and volume indices.

Their recognized antigens are unknown. Data came from a NextSeq 550. The Human TCR Profiling Kit (MiLaboratory) was used to prepare UMI-labeled 5' RACE TRB cDNA libraries. TCRdb reprocessed the public reads and reports one entry per CDR3 protein sequence, without DNA. Per the sample table, the count is around 140,000 distinct CDR3 sequences. 0.4% to 0.5% of the sample is in the top ten clones. The sample consisted of naive CXCR3+ CD8+ T cells from blood. Explained via the paper, the cell subset or site label denotes: CD45RO-CCR7+CD27+CD95- naive CD8+ T cells expressing CXCR3 (TNR3+). The receptors shown here come from a human donor in good health. Some clones in this sample may be carry-over from other donors' samples.

The chain uses TRBV18 and TRBJ2-1. CDR1 is KGHSH and CDR2 is LQKENI in the germline V gene. CDR3 length equals 15 residues. CDR3 loop: CASSPPSTRNNEQFF.

The chain combines TRBV3-1 with TRBJ2-5; TCRdb's assignment of TRBD2 cannot be checked, as there is no DNA. CDR1 and CDR2 (germline): LGHDT, YNNKEL (reference sequence). The CDR3 sequence is 19 residues long. The CDR3 loop is CASSQDLSDAGGLGKTQYF.

This rearrangement joins TRBV13 to TRBJ2-7; the D call from TCRdb, TRBD2, cannot be confirmed without DNA. This CDR3 has 16 amino acids. The germline V gene encodes CDR1 PRHDT and CDR2 FYEKMQ (reference sequence). The CDR3 loop is CASSPWTSGLSYEQYF.

The V gene is TRBV29-1, the J gene TRBJ2-7; TCRdb's assignment of TRBD1 cannot be checked, as there is no DNA. The CDR3 loop spans 13 amino acids. Germline V CDR1 and CDR2: SQVTM, ANQGSEA. The CDR3 protein is CSGRDRGSYEQYF.

The chain carries TRBV29-1 and TRBJ2-3; there is no DNA to check the TCRdb D call of TRBD1. CDR3 length: 14 amino acids. The germline CDR1 and CDR2 sequences are SQVTM and ANQGSEA. The CDR3 loop is CSVVFRGKGDTQYF.

The J gene is TRBJ1-5, the V gene TRBV12-3 or TRBV12-4; TCRdb's D call of TRBD1 is untestable without DNA. The CDR3 covers 15 residues. CDR3 sequence: CASILTGESNQPQHF.

The genes are TRBV7-2 and TRBJ2-7; there is no DNA to check the TCRdb D call of TRBD1. Germline V gene data show CDR1 as SGHTA and CDR2 as FQGNSA. The CDR3 length is 14 residues. The CDR3 loop is CASSPGGAGYEQYF.

The CDR3 region is CASSLPIGTSGSTDTQYF. The chain recombines TRBV7-9 with TRBJ2-3; TCRdb indicates TRBD2, and absent DNA this call remains unverified. Germline lookup yields CDR1 SEHNR and CDR2 FQNEAQ (reference sequence). This CDR3 spans 18 amino acids.

This sequence joins TRBV7-8 and TRBJ2-7; absent DNA, TCRdb's TRBD1 call cannot be checked. CDR3 length equals 16 residues. The germline V gene encodes CDR1 SGHVS and CDR2 FQNEAQ. The CDR3 loop is CASSLDGDRGFYEQYF.

This rearrangement joins TRBV12-3 or TRBV12-4 to TRBJ1-1. The CDR3 has 13 residues. The CDR3 is CASSITENTEAFF.

The genes are TRBV5-1 and TRBJ2-1. Germline CDR1 and CDR2: SGHRS and YFSETQ. This CDR3 has 11 residues. CDR3 loop: CASRTNNEQFF.

The rearrangement joins TRBV3-1 to TRBJ2-1. This CDR3 has 12 residues. CDR1 and CDR2 from the germline V gene are LGHDT and YNNKEL (reference sequence). CDR3 in amino acids: CASSQGSNEQFF.

CDR3 sequence: CASSPGSGTVGSTF. V usage is TRBV12-3 or TRBV12-4 and J usage is TRBJ1-2; the TRBD1 assignment by TCRdb is unverifiable without DNA. The CDR3 covers 14 residues.

J is TRBJ2-1 and V is TRBV27; TCRdb lists TRBD1, though no DNA is available to test this call. The CDR3 is 12 residues long. In germline, CDR1 is MNHEY, CDR2 SMNVEV (reference sequence). CDR3: CASSTGANEQFF.

This chain links TRBV6-6 with TRBJ2-7; TCRdb returns TRBD2, unconfirmable since there is no DNA. This CDR3 contains 17 residues. Germline CDR1 is MNHNY and CDR2 is SVGAGI (reference sequence). The CDR3 reads CASSHGASGTRAGEQYF.

The J gene is TRBJ2-7, the V gene TRBV29-1; checking the TCRdb D call of TRBD1 is not possible without DNA. CDR1 and CDR2 from the germline V gene are SQVTM and ANQGSEA. This CDR3 comprises 12 residues. CDR3 in amino acids: CSGLTGAYEQYF.

The chain joins TRBV28 to TRBJ1-2; TCRdb calls TRBD1, which cannot be checked without DNA. This CDR3 contains 11 residues. The germline V gene has CDR1 MDHEN and CDR2 SYDVKM. The CDR3 here is CATRQGPGYTF.

This chain uses TRBV11-2 with TRBJ2-7; checking the TCRdb D call of TRBD1 is not possible without DNA. Germline CDR1 SGHAT, CDR2 FQNNGV. The CDR3 extends over 15 amino acids. CDR3 loop: CASNQNPAGTYEQYF.

The chain couples TRBV7-9 to TRBJ2-5. Germline V gene lookup returns CDR1 SEHNR and CDR2 FQNEAQ (reference sequence). This CDR3 region has 13 residues. CDR3 loop: CASSLSPLETQYF.

The CDR3 here is CASSAAGTSGRRSYNEQFF. This chain connects TRBV13 to TRBJ2-1; without DNA, the TCRdb call of TRBD2 cannot be checked. CDR3 size: 19 residues. Germline values: CDR1 PRHDT, CDR2 FYEKMQ (reference sequence).

This chain joins TRBV28 and TRBJ2-3. CDR1 and CDR2 from the germline V gene are MDHEN and SYDVKM. This CDR3 has 17 amino acids. The CDR3 region is CASSFPSDISYTDTQYF. Together with reference TRBV28 and TRBJ2-3, the CDR3 gives the full variable domain: DVKVTQSSRYLVKRTGEKVFLECVQDMDHENMFWYRQDPGLGLRLIYFSYDVKMKEKGDIPEGYSVSREKKERFSLILESASTNQTSMYLCASSFPSDISYTDTQYFGPGTRLTVL.

This chain connects TRBV10-1 to TRBJ1-6. The CDR3 sequence is 15 residues long. Germline CDR1 WNHNN, CDR2 SYGVQD (reference sequence). This chain's CDR3 is CASRLRSSYNSPLHF.

This sequence joins TRBV28 and TRBJ1-5; TCRdb designates TRBD1, a call that cannot be tested without DNA. This CDR3 is 14 amino acids long. The germline V gene encodes CDR1 MDHEN and CDR2 SYDVKM. The chain's CDR3 is CASSSRDRTQPQHF.

The chain employs TRBV30 and TRBJ2-5; TCRdb calls TRBD2, which cannot be checked without DNA. The CDR3 sequence is 18 residues long. Germline V gene data show CDR1 as GTSNPN and CDR2 as SVGIG (reference sequence). The CDR3 sequence is CAWTLGRLAGTTQETQYF.

The J gene is TRBJ1-2, the V gene TRBV4-3; TCRdb selects TRBD1, and the lack of DNA leaves this call unchecked. Germline V CDR1 and CDR2: LGHNA, YSLEER. The CDR3 sequence is 15 residues long. CDR3 sequence reads: CASSQDTGQGYGYTF.

The chain carries TRBV7-3 and TRBJ2-3; absent DNA, TCRdb's TRBD1 call cannot be checked. In germline, CDR1 is SGHTA, CDR2 FQGTGA. The length of the CDR3 is 15 residues. CDR3: CASSFRDGPSDTQYF.

This chain links TRBV4-2 with TRBJ2-2. This CDR3 region has 11 residues. CDR1 is LGHNA, CDR2 YNFKEQ, per germline. This CDR3 reads CASYNAGELFF.

The chain couples TRBV4-3 to TRBJ2-2. The CDR3 covers 15 residues. From germline, CDR1 is LGHNA and CDR2 YSLEER. The CDR3 spells CASSQDKWGDGELFF.

This chain connects TRBV6-2 or TRBV6-3 to TRBJ2-2. The CDR3 length is 15 residues. Germline CDR1 reads MNHEY; CDR2 reads SVGEGT. CDR3 residues: CASSPDGDNTGELFF.

The V and J genes are TRBV29-1 and TRBJ2-7; TCRdb indicates TRBD2, and absent DNA this call remains unverified. Looked up from germline, CDR1 is SQVTM and CDR2 is ANQGSEA. The CDR3 is 14 amino acids. CDR3 sequence: CSVVAGGPGGEQYF.

This chain uses TRBV7-2 with TRBJ2-2. The CDR3 has 15 amino acids. The germline CDR1 and CDR2 sequences are SGHTA and FQGNSA. CDR3: CASSPTEANTGELFF.

The chain employs TRBV4-2 and TRBJ2-1; TCRdb indicates TRBD2, and absent DNA this call remains unverified. Germline loops: CDR1 LGHNA, CDR2 YNFKEQ. This CDR3 is built from 16 residues. The CDR3 protein is CASSQDRAAGGNEQFF.